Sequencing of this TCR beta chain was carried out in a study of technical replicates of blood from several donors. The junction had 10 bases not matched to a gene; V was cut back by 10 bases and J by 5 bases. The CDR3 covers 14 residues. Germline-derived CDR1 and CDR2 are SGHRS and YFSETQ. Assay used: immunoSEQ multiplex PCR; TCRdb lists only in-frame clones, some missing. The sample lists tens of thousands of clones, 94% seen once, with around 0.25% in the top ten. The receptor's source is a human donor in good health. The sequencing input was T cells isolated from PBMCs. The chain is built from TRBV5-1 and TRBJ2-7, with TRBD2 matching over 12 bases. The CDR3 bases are TGCGCCGGATCGCTAGCGGGGGGGCACGACGAGCAGTACTTC. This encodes CAGSLAGGHDEQYF.